One and the same sample provided the 10 T cell receptor beta chains below, sequenced in a study of T cell repertoires in cytomegalovirus infection (dated by TCRdb to the late 2010s). These receptors are not linked to any known antigen. The sample's treatment or condition label is to be understood as: in vitro stimulation with specific CMV peptide epitopes to enrich CMV-specific T cells. The sequencing machine was an Illumina HiSeq 1500. TCRdb reworked the public reads: Q25 trimming with fastp, MiXCR clone assembly, productive beta chains retained. Rows merge per CDR3 protein into single entries with the most common DNA and genes. The table for this sample lists about 350,000 distinct CDR3 sequences; roughly 36% of them were counted only once. The ten most abundant clones make up roughly 13% of the sample. The sequences come from cultured PBMCs, collected from culture after CMV antigen stimulation. The receptors were gathered from a human donor in good health (CMV status not recorded). Some clones in this sample may be carry-over from other donors' samples.

This clonotype has a handful of counts. The chain links TRBV6-2 or TRBV6-3 to TRBJ2-2; 9 nucleotides agree with TRBD2. The CDR3 is 17 residues long. Looked up from germline, CDR1 is MNHEY and CDR2 is SVGEGT. V lost 4 bases to trimming and J lost 1 base; unmatched junction nucleotides: 7. The CDR3 loop reads CASSWSRTSVNTGELFF. For the CDR3, the DNA is TGTGCCAGCAGTTGGTCTAGGACTAGCGTGAACACCGGGGAGCTGTTTTTT.

This clonotype was detected only a few times. The chain is built from TRBV27 and TRBJ1-4, with D unresolved. Germline V gene sequence: CDR1 MNHEY, CDR2 SMNVEV (reference sequence). This CDR3 contains 16 residues. Trimming shortened V by 3 bases and J by 0 bases, and 11 bases separated the two germline ends. CDR3 nucleotide sequence: TGTGCCAGCAGTTTTCTCTACGGAGCAACTAATGAAAAACTGTTTTTT. Its translation: CASSFLYGATNEKLFF.

The chain couples TRBV19 to TRBJ2-1, with no clear D. CDR3 length equals 15 residues. The germline V gene has CDR1 LNHDA and CDR2 SQIVND (reference sequence). The V end was cut by 3 bases, the J end by 0 bases, with 9 bases between. This CDR3 is CASSMSRLSYNEQFF. In DNA form, the CDR3 reads TGTGCCAGTAGTATGAGCAGACTCTCCTACAATGAGCAGTTCTTC.

This clonotype was counted a few times. CDR3 loop: CASSLTPGKSSYEQYF. CDR3 sequence (DNA): TGCGCCAGCAGCCTCACCCCCGGCAAGAGCTCCTACGAGCAGTACTTC. The chain carries TRBV4-1 and TRBJ2-7; no definite D call. The V gene's germline CDR1 is MGHRA and CDR2 YSYEKL. There are 16 residues in the CDR3. The V end was cut by 4 bases, the J end by 0 bases, with 16 bases between.

This clonotype occurred a few times. This chain links TRBV7-9 with TRBJ1-2; possible D gene TRBD1, 6 bases. The germline V gene has CDR1 SEHNR and CDR2 FQNEAQ (reference sequence). V was cut by 1 base and J by 3 bases, with 18 bases left in between. The CDR3 is made up of 17 amino acids. Here the CDR3 DNA reads TGTGCCAGCAGCTTAGGGGACACCGCCCTGAGAGACTATGGCTACACCTTC. It specifies CASSLGDTALRDYGYTF.

V and J are TRBV7-2 and TRBJ1-5; D is unresolved. V was clipped by 5 bases and J by 5 bases, with 10 bases between them. Germline V CDR1 and CDR2: SGHTA, FQGNSA. The CDR3 runs to 13 residues. The CDR3 protein is CASSQFRDQPQHF. The CDR3 coding sequence is TGTGCCAGCAGCCAATTTCGAGATCAGCCCCAGCATTTT.

There are a few counts of this clonotype. The V call is TRBV19, the J call TRBJ1-3, with D unresolved. The length of the CDR3 is 14 residues. The V and J ends lost 7 bases and 0 bases respectively, with 10 bases between them. Germline V gene data show CDR1 as LNHDA and CDR2 as SQIVND (reference sequence). The CDR3 loop reads CASTATFSGNTIYF. The CDR3 region has the DNA TGTGCCAGTACTGCGACATTCTCTGGAAACACCATATATTTT.

The chain has TRBV15 and TRBJ2-3, with D hard to call. CDR1 and CDR2 (germline): LNHNV, YYDKDF (reference sequence). The CDR3 runs to 17 residues. The V gene lost 2 bases and the J gene lost 6 bases, with 21 bases spanning the gap. The CDR3 DNA follows: TGTGCCACCAGCAGAAACACGGTCCCGGGTCGTACCGATACGCAGTATTTT. Translation gives CATSRNTVPGRTDTQYF.

This clonotype was found a few times. The rearrangement joins TRBV11-2 to TRBJ2-1; no clear D gene. The V gene lost 5 bases and the J gene lost 8 bases, with 10 bases spanning the gap. The germline CDR1 and CDR2 sequences are SGHAT and FQNNGV. The CDR3 runs 12 residues. CDR3 sequence (DNA): TGTGCCAGCAGCCCCACGTTCGATGAGCAGTTCTTC. Translation: CASSPTFDEQFF.

Note on this clonotype: Germline is not matched at one junction end, which may reflect a read error. The chain carries TRBV4-1 and TRBJ2-7; the D gene is possibly TRBD2 (7 bases). Looked up from germline, CDR1 is MGHRA and CDR2 is YSYEKL. The CDR3 spans 13 residues. The CDR3: CASSQDMGAGADF. CDR3 nucleotide sequence: TGCGCCAGCAGCCAAGATATGGGGGCGGGGGCGGACTTC.